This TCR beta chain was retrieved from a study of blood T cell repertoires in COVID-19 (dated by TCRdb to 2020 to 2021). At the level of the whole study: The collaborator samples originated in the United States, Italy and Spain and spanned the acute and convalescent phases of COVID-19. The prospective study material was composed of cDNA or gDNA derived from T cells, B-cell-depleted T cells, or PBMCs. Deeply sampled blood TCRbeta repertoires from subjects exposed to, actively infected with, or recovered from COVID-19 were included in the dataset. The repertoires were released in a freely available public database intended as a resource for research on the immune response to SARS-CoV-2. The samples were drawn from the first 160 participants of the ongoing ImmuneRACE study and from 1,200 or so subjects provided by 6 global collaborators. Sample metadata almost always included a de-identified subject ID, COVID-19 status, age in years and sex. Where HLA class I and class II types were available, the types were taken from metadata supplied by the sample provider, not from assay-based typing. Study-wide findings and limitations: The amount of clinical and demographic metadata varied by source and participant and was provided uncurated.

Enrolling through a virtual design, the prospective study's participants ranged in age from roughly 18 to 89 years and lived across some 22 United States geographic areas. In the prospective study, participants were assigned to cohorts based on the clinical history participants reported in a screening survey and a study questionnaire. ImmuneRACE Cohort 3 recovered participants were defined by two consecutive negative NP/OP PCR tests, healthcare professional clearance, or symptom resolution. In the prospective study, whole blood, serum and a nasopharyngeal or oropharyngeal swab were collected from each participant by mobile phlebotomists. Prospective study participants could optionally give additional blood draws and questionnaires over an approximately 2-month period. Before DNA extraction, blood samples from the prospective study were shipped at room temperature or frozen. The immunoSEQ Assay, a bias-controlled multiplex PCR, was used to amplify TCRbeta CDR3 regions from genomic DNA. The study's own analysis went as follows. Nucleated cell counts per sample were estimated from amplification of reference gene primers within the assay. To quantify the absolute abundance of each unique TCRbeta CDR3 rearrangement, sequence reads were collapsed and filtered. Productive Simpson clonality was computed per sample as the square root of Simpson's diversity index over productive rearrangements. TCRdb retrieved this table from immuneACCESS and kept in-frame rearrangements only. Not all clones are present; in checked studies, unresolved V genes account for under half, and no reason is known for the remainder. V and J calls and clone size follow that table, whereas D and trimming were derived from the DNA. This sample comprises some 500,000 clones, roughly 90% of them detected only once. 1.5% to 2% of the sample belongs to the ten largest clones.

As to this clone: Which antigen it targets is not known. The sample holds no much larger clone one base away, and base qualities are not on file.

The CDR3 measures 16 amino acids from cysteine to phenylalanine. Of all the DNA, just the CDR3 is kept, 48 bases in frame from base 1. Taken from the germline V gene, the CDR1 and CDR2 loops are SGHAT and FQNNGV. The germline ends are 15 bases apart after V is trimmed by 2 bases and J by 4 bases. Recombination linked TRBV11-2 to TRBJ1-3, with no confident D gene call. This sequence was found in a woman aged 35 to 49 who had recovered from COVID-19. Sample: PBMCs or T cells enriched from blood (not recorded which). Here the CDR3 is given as CASSLYSEPPGNTIYF. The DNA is TGTGCCAGCAGCTTATATTCAGAACCCCCCGGAAACACCATATATTTT.